This TCR beta chain appears in the sequencing data of a study of identical twins. In this sample, this clonotype turned up a few times. The antigen remains undetermined. The CDR3 sequence is 14 residues long. In TCRdb, the 5' RACE reads were re-called with MiXCR into one record per CDR3 protein. The data hold 1.5 million or so distinct CDR3 sequences, with more than 30% observed a single time. Whole-study findings and limits: Conclusions rested on cross-sectional statistics rather than following the same donors. Insertions were fewer in abundant cord blood beta clonotypes, whereas memory repertoires showed none of this pattern. Monozygotic twins shared more out-of-frame TCR alpha than recombination models predicted.

The chain has TRBV21-1 and TRBJ2-7. TRBV21-1 is a pseudogene. The material sequenced was cord blood. This TCR came from a newborn girl in good health. The CDR3 DNA sequence: TGTGCCAGCAGCAAAGTAATAGGCTCCTACGAGCAGTACTTC. It yields the protein CASSKVIGSYEQYF.